These 4 T cell receptor beta chains came from one sample sequenced in a study of shared clonotypes between healthy human individuals. The data were produced by immunoSEQ multiplex PCR, yet TCRdb's version contains in-frame clones alone and is incomplete. The data hold millions of clones, with 85% to 95% observed a single time. The sequenced sample was naive CD4+ T cells sorted from blood. Specified subset: CD45RA+ positively selected. All receptors derive from a man aged 18-30 years in good health.

The chain links TRBV5-8 to TRBJ2-2; TRBD2 aligns across 8 bases. The V gene's germline CDR1 is SGHTS and CDR2 YDEGEE. CDR3 length equals 16 residues. The V segment lost 0 bases and the J segment 4 bases; nucleotides outside the gene matches: 5. The CDR3 DNA reads as TGTGCCAGCAGCTTGGGGATTAGCGGGGCCACCGGGGAGCTGTTTTTT. This codes for CASSLGISGATGELFF.

This clone was seen a single time. Mismatch with germline at one junction end may stem from a read error. The chain employs TRBV6-1 and TRBJ2-7, with TRBD1 identical over 9 bases. The CDR3 extends over 16 amino acids. Germline lookup yields CDR1 MNHNS and CDR2 SASEGT. CDR3 loop: CAISESPGQGTYEQYF. DNA for the CDR3: TGTGCCATCAGTGAGTCCCCGGGACAGGGAACCTACGAGCAGTACTTC.

The chain carries TRBV12-2 and TRBJ2-2; the D segment call TRBD2 is taken from the table without a DNA check. TRBV12-2 has pseudogene status. This CDR3 has 17 amino acids. The CDR3 loop reads CASRSQIHRGALVVLFF. The CDR3, as DNA: TGTGCAAGTCGCAGTCAGATTCACCGGGGAGCACTGGTGGTGCTGTTTTTT.

As for this clone: The junction shows a germline mismatch at one end, possibly a read error. This chain joins TRBV10-3 and TRBJ2-2, with D possibly matching TRBD2 (7 bases). Germline loops: CDR1 ENHRY, CDR2 SYGVKD. The CDR3 consists of 16 residues. The CDR3 bases are TGTGCCACCCTGAGGGGGGGAGCCGCGAACACCGAGGAGCTGTTTTTT. Its protein product is CATLRGGAANTEELFF.